Shown below are 18 T cell receptor beta chains from a single sample sequenced in a study of blood T cell repertoires in COVID-19. Sequencing was performed with immunoSEQ multiplex PCR; in TCRdb, only in-frame clones are kept and a portion is missing. Counted here are about 170,000 clones, 80% to 90% occurring once; the ten biggest clones make up roughly 3.3%. Sample: peripheral blood. These receptors came from a man between 18 and 35 years old with active or convalescent COVID-19.

This chain uses TRBV4-2 with TRBJ1-2; D might be TRBD1 (5 bases). V gave up 0 bases and J gave up 5 bases, with 10 bases separating them. Per germline, CDR1 LGHNA and CDR2 YNFKEQ. CDR3 length: 14 residues. CDR3 coding DNA: TGTGCCAGCAGCCAAGATTGGCAGGGATATGGCTACACCTTC. This gives the protein CASSQDWQGYGYTF.

This clone was detected once. The rearrangement links TRBV3-1 (or the pseudogene TRBV3-2) to TRBJ2-5; no clear D gene. Germline V lookup: CDR1 LGHDT, CDR2 YNNKEL (reference sequence). The CDR3 is 13 amino acids. Trimming took 0 bases from V and 7 from J, leaving 9 bases between them. The CDR3 DNA follows: TGTGCCAGCAGCCAAGAAAATCTGTCGACCCAGTACTTC. Protein product: CASSQENLSTQYF.

The rearrangement uses TRBV29-1 and TRBJ2-1; TRBD2 aligns across 7 bases. This CDR3 has 14 residues. From germline, CDR1 is SQVTM and CDR2 ANQGSEA. The trim removed 4 bases at V and 2 bases at J, leaving 5 bases unmatched. The CDR3 sequence is CSVAGTTTYNEQFF. Here the CDR3 DNA reads TGCAGCGTTGCCGGGACTACAACCTACAATGAGCAGTTCTTC.

The genes are TRBV5-1 and TRBJ2-1; 7 nucleotides line up with TRBD2. The V gene end was trimmed by 4 bases and the J gene end by 5 bases; junction bases not matched to a gene: 12. Germline-derived CDR1 and CDR2 are SGHRS and YFSETQ. There are 16 residues in the CDR3. DNA of the CDR3: TGCGCCAGCAGCCAAATAACAGCGGGGAGCCACAATGAGCAGTTCTTC. It translates to CASSQITAGSHNEQFF.

Notes on this clone: In the same sample, other DNA sequences code for this CDR3. The CDR3 region is CASRGQISGNTIYF. The DNA for the CDR3 is TGTGCCAGCAGGGGACAGATCTCTGGAAACACCATATATTTT. The V call is TRBV2, the J call TRBJ1-3, with 7 bases that match TRBD1. This CDR3 comprises 14 residues. Germline V gene lookup returns CDR1 SNHLY and CDR2 FYNNEI. V lost 6 bases to trimming and J lost 0 bases; unmatched junction nucleotides: 2. The variable domain in full, with the rest retrieved from reference TRBV2 and TRBJ1-3, is EPEVTQTPSHQVTQMGQEVILRCVPISNHLYFYWYRQILGQKVEFLVSFYNNEISEKSEIFDDQFSVERPDGSNFTLKIRSTKLEDSAMYFCASRGQISGNTIYFGEGSWLTVV.

CDR3 region: CASSLGSGWEQYF. The CDR3 DNA is TGTGCCAGCAGCTTAGGTTCAGGCTGGGAGCAGTACTTC. The rearrangement joins TRBV7-2 to TRBJ2-7; D unclear. The CDR3 length is 13 residues. Germline V gene data show CDR1 as SGHTA and CDR2 as FQGNSA. Trimming took 1 base from V and 7 from J, leaving 11 bases between them.

The chain employs TRBV7-8 and TRBJ2-7, with TRBD1 matching over 7 bases. V lost 3 bases to trimming and J lost 4 bases; unmatched junction nucleotides: 12. The V gene's germline CDR1 is SGHVS and CDR2 FQNEAQ. This CDR3 has 16 amino acids. In nucleotides, the CDR3 is TGTGCCAGCAGCTTCTCCACGTTGCAGGGGGTGTACGAGCAGTACTTC. Translating gives CASSFSTLQGVYEQYF. The full variable domain, its missing parts supplied by reference TRBV7-8 and TRBJ2-7, is GAGVSQSPRYKVAKRGQDVALRCDPISGHVSLFWYQQALGQGPEFLTYFQNEAQLDKSGLPSDRFFAERPEGSVSTLKIQRTQQEDSAVYLCASSFSTLQGVYEQYFGPGTRLTVT.

V usage is TRBV27 and J usage is TRBJ1-6, with TRBD1 as a possible D gene (6 bases). Germline CDR1 and CDR2: MNHEY and SMNVEV (reference sequence). The CDR3 contains 16 residues. Between the trimmed V and J ends, which lost 4 bases and 10 bases, there was a span of 20 bases. The CDR3 here is CASSSRPTGLGSPLHF. The CDR3 DNA sequence: TGTGCCAGCAGTTCCCGCCCCACAGGGCTCGGATCACCCCTCCACTTT.

The chain joins TRBV12-3 or TRBV12-4 to TRBJ2-1; D might be TRBD2 (5 bases). Trimming removed 5 bases from V and 10 bases from J, with 15 bases in between. CDR3 length: 13 residues. CDR3 nucleotides: TGTGCCAGCAGTCCTCCTAGCCATGCCGAGCAGTTCTTC. As protein: CASSPPSHAEQFF.

The chain recombines TRBV4-1 with TRBJ2-2; TRBD1 matches at 7 bases. The CDR3 loop spans 16 amino acids. Germline V gene lookup returns CDR1 MGHRA and CDR2 YSYEKL. V lost 4 bases and J lost 0; bases outside the gene matches: 5. The CDR3 loop reads CASSPPGQPNTGELFF. The CDR3, as DNA: TGCGCCAGCAGCCCCCCGGGACAGCCGAACACCGGGGAGCTGTTTTTT.

The chain has TRBV6-5 and TRBJ2-6; 9 bases are shared with TRBD1. This CDR3 has 16 amino acids. With 4 bases clipped from V and 4 bases from J, the junction kept 5 bases outside the gene matches. CDR1 and CDR2 from the germline V gene are MNHEY and SVGAGI. The CDR3 spells CASSLTGGAGANVLTF. The CDR3 region has the DNA TGTGCCAGCAGTTTGACAGGGGGGGCAGGGGCCAACGTCCTGACTTTC.

The chain recombines TRBV27 with TRBJ1-1, with 10 bases that match TRBD1. The CDR3 consists of 14 residues. V shed 7 bases, J shed 6 bases, and the junction held 8 bases outside the gene matches. Germline V gives CDR1 MNHEY, CDR2 SMNVEV (reference sequence). The CDR3 reads CASTATGGRSEAFF. Written as DNA, the CDR3 is TGTGCCAGCACCGCGACAGGGGGCCGGTCTGAAGCTTTCTTT.

The chain links TRBV13 to TRBJ1-1; D may be TRBD1 (5 bases). Germline loops: CDR1 PRHDT, CDR2 FYEKMQ (reference sequence). The ends were cut back, 5 bases at V and 2 bases at J, with 12 bases in the middle. This CDR3 has 14 amino acids. The CDR3 protein is CASSLKTVNTEAFF. CDR3 DNA: TGTGCCAGCAGCCTAAAGACAGTTAACACTGAAGCTTTCTTT.

The chain carries TRBV6-1 and TRBJ1-3; TRBD1 matches at 7 bases. The CDR3 loop spans 16 amino acids. The germline V gene encodes CDR1 MNHNS and CDR2 SASEGT. Trimming cost V 3 bases and J 4 bases; bases outside gene matches: 9. CDR3 sequence: CASSDRGQTLGNTIYF. CDR3 DNA: TGTGCCAGCAGTGATAGGGGACAGACATTGGGAAACACCATATATTTT.

The chain links TRBV7-2 to TRBJ2-3, with a possible D match to TRBD2 (6 bases). Germline-derived CDR1 and CDR2 are SGHTA and FQGNSA. This CDR3 contains 15 residues. V gave up 1 base and J gave up 0 bases, with 8 bases separating them. CDR3 nucleotides: TGTGCCAGCAGCTTAGGGCTAGCGAGCACAGATACGCAGTATTTT. Protein product: CASSLGLASTDTQYF.

This clone has only one observation. The chain employs TRBV3-1 (or the pseudogene TRBV3-2) and TRBJ2-1; possibly TRBD2 for D (7 bases). The CDR3 contains 13 residues. CDR1 is LGHDT and CDR2 is YNNKEL in the germline V gene (reference sequence). Trimming removed 4 bases from V and 10 bases from J, with 14 bases in between. CDR3 residues: CASSLGGRWEQFF. CDR3 nucleotides: TGTGCCAGCAGCCTCGGGGGGCGGTGGGAGCAGTTCTTC.

The genes are TRBV30 and TRBJ2-2, with unresolved D. This CDR3 is built from 16 residues. From germline, CDR1 is GTSNPN and CDR2 SVGIG (reference sequence). V was trimmed by 4 bases and J by 1 base, leaving 16 bases between them. The CDR3 DNA follows: TGTGCCTGGATAACACGAGGAACGCAGAACACCGGGGAGCTGTTTTTT. It specifies CAWITRGTQNTGELFF.

This clone occurred once. The chain has TRBV7-2 and TRBJ2-7; D may be TRBD1 (6 bases). The germline gives CDR1 SGHTA, CDR2 FQGNSA. The CDR3 runs to 13 residues. The V end was cut by 1 base, the J end by 6 bases, with 10 bases between. The CDR3: CASSLVVRGEQYF. CDR3 in DNA: TGTGCCAGCAGCTTAGTCGTCAGGGGCGAGCAGTACTTC.